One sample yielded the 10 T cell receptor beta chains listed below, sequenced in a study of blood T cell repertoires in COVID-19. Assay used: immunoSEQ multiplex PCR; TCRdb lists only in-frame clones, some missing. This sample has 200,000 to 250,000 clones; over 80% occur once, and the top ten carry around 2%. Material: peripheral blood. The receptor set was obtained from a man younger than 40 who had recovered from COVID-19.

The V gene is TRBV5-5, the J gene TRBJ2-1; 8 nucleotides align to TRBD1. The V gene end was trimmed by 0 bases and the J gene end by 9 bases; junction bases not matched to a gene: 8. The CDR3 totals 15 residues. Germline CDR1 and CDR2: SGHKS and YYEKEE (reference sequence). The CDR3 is CASSLAGQDRIEQFF. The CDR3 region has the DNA TGTGCCAGCAGCTTGGCGGGACAGGATAGAATTGAGCAGTTCTTC.

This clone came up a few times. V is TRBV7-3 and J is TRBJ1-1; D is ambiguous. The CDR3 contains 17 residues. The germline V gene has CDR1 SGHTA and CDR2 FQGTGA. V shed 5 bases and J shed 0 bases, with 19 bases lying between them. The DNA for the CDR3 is TGTGCCAGCAGCCCACAAAGCCTAGGCAGCCTGAACACTGAAGCTTTCTTT. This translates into CASSPQSLGSLNTEAFF.

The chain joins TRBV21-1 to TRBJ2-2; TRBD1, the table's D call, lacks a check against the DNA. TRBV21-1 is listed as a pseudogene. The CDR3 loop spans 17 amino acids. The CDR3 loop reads CASSKKGDRVKAGELFF. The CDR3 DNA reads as TGTGCCAGCAGCAAAAAAGGGGACAGGGTTAAGGCCGGGGAGCTGTTTTTT.

CDR3: CASTGDTGELFF. In nucleotides, the CDR3 is TGTGCCAGTACAGGGGACACCGGGGAGCTGTTTTTT. The J gene is TRBJ2-2, the V gene TRBV19, with D perhaps matching TRBD1 (6 bases). This CDR3 has 12 residues. Trimming left V 7 bases short and J 3 bases short, with 6 bases between. Germline V gives CDR1 LNHDA, CDR2 SQIVND (reference sequence).

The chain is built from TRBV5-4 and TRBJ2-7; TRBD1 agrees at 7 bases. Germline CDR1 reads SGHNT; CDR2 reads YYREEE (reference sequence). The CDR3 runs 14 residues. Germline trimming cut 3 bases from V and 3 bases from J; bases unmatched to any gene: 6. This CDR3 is CASSYQGQSYEQYV. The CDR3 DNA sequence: TGTGCCAGCAGCTACCAGGGACAGAGCTACGAGCAGTACGTC.

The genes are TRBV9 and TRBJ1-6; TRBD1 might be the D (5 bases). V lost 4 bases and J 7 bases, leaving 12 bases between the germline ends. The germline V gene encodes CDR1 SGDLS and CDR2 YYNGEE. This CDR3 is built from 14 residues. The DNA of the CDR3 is TGTGCCAGCAGCCCCCGCAGGGCCAATTCACCCCTCCACTTT. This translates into CASSPRRANSPLHF.

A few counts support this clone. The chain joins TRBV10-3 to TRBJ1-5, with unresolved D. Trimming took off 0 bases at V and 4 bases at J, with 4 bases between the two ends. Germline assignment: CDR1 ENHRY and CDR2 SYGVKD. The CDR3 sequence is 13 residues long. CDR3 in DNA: TGTGCCATCAGTGAGTCAGAGAATCAGCCCCAGCATTTT. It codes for CAISESENQPQHF.

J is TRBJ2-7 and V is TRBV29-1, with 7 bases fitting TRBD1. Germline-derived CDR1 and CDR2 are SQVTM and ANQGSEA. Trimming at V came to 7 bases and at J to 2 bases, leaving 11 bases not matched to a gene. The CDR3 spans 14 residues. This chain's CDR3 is CSANEQGLAYEQYF. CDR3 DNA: TGCAGCGCAAACGAACAGGGGCTAGCCTACGAGCAGTACTTC.

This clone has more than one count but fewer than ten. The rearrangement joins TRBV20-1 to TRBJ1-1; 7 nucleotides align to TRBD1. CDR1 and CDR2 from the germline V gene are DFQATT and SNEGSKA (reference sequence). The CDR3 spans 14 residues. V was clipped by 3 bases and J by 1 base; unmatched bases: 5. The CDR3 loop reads CSASKTGRNTEAFF. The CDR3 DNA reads TGCAGTGCTAGTAAGACAGGGAGGAACACTGAAGCTTTCTTT.

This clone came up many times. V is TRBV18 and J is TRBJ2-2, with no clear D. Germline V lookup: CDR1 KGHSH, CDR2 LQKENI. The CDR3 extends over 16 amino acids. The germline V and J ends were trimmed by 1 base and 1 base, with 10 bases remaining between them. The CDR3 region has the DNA TGTGCCAGCTCACCACTCATGTCGGGGAACACCGGGGAGCTGTTTTTT. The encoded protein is CASSPLMSGNTGELFF. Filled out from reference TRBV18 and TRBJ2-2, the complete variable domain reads NAGVMQNPRHLVRRRGQEARLRCSPMKGHSHVYWYRQLPEEGLKFMVYLQKENIIDESGMPKERFSAEFPKEGPSILRIQQVVRGDSAAYFCASSPLMSGNTGELFFGEGSRLTVL.